This TCR beta chain emerged from a study of CD8 T cells in ankylosing spondylitis. Overall study findings and caveats: Matched ankylosing spondylitis synovial fluid reportedly contained a significantly enriched population of disease-linked clones. Blood of patients with ankylosing spondylitis appeared to be characterized by a TCR beta motif of several highly homologous variants. With a CD8+ phenotype, disease-linked clones were relatively rare in peripheral blood.

This clonotype has more than one count but fewer than ten. Its antigen is as yet unknown. Quantitative 5'-RACE with molecular barcodes produced the TCR beta libraries. TCRdb reprocessed the 5' RACE reads via MiXCR and lists one record per CDR3 protein. This sample has 190,000 or so distinct CDR3 sequences, with 9.5% to 15% found just once. Germline-derived CDR1 and CDR2 are MNHNS and SASEGT. Trimming took 5 bases from V and 0 from J, leaving 8 bases between them. The CDR3 is 14 residues long. This receptor was obtained from a male donor with ankylosing spondylitis or in good health (not recorded which). Sequenced input: blood, either unsorted or a sorted T cell fraction (not recorded which). The V call is TRBV6-1, the J call TRBJ1-3; the D is unclear. CDR3 protein: CASSTPSSGNTIYF. The CDR3 DNA follows: TGTGCCAGCAGTACGCCTAGCTCTGGAAACACCATATATTTT.